These 29 T cell receptor beta chains came from one sample sequenced in a study of cytomegalovirus exposure and HLA in healthy donors (dated by TCRdb to about 2017). Library preparation used the immunoSEQ multiplex PCR assay. For the multiplex PCR, a mixture combining 60 forward primers for TCR Vbeta segments and 13 reverse primers for TCR Jbeta segments was used. What TCRdb holds here is the immuneACCESS table cut down to in-frame rearrangements. Part of the clones is not present; checked against another copy, under half of the missing clones reflect an unresolved V gene, and the others are unexplained. The sample table contains some 200,000 clones; only one count was recorded for over 70% of them. Clones ranked in the top ten supply over 3.5% of the sample. Sequences were obtained from PBMCs. The receptors here all came from a man between 45 and 60 years old in good health and CMV-seronegative.

V gene TRBV7-2 combines with J gene TRBJ1-1; 7 bases fit TRBD1. There are 13 residues in the CDR3. With V trimmed by 4 bases and J by 6 bases, 5 bases remained unmatched. Germline V gene data show CDR1 as SGHTA and CDR2 as FQGNSA. Written as DNA, the CDR3 is TGTGCCAGCAGCTACTGGGGGACAGCTGAAGCTTTCTTT. Translation gives CASSYWGTAEAFF.

The CDR3 DNA follows: TGTGCCAGCAGCAGGGGAGGGGGGGGAGATACGCAGTATTTT. Encoded protein: CASSRGGGGDTQYF. The chain carries TRBV5-5 and TRBJ2-3; D might be TRBD2 (7 bases). The V end lost 4 bases, the J end lost 5 bases, and 14 bases lay between the germline ends. The CDR3 sequence is 14 residues long. Germline CDR1 and CDR2: SGHKS and YYEKEE (reference sequence).

V is TRBV7-2 and J is TRBJ2-5; 11 nucleotides align to TRBD2. Germline CDR1 is SGHTA and CDR2 is FQGNSA. The V and J ends lost 5 bases and 5 bases, in that order; junction bases with no gene match: 10. This CDR3 region has 16 residues. CDR3 nucleotides: TGTGCCAGCAGCCAAGGGAGTAGCGGGGGGGCGGAGACCCAGTACTTC. Protein product: CASSQGSSGGAETQYF.

This chain uses TRBV18 with TRBJ1-1; 9 bases align to TRBD1. V was clipped by 5 bases and J by 3 bases; unmatched bases: 7. Per the germline V gene, CDR1 is KGHSH and CDR2 is LQKENI. The CDR3 is made up of 15 amino acids. The CDR3 coding sequence is TGTGCCAGCTCAGCAAGGGGACAGGGTGACACTGAAGCTTTCTTT. Translating it yields CASSARGQGDTEAFF.

This chain links TRBV6-6 with TRBJ2-1; 8 positions match TRBD2. This CDR3 has 15 amino acids. Germline V lookup: CDR1 MNHNY, CDR2 SVGAGI (reference sequence). Trimming at V came to 4 bases and at J to 4 bases, leaving 6 bases not matched to a gene. CDR3: CASSSTGGLYNEQFF. The CDR3, as DNA: TGTGCCAGCAGTTCGACGGGGGGGCTGTACAATGAGCAGTTCTTC.

This clone was detected only a few times. The V and J genes are TRBV10-3 and TRBJ1-1; D is perhaps TRBD1 (6 bases). V lost 2 bases to trimming and J lost 1 base, with 14 bases between them. Germline loops: CDR1 ENHRY, CDR2 SYGVKD. This CDR3 is 16 amino acids long. This CDR3 is CAISETRTEANTEAFF. The CDR3 coding sequence is TGTGCCATCAGTGAGACCCGGACAGAAGCGAACACTGAAGCTTTCTTT.

The table lists this clone with a count of one. The chain couples TRBV7-9 to TRBJ2-2; no definite D call. Germline V gene sequence: CDR1 SEHNR, CDR2 FQNEAQ (reference sequence). Trimming left V 7 bases short and J 3 bases short, with 3 bases between. The CDR3 covers 11 residues. The CDR3 loop is CASTDTGELFF. CDR3 nucleotides: TGTGCCAGCACCGACACCGGGGAGCTGTTTTTT.

The chain is built from TRBV6-5 and TRBJ1-5; D is perhaps TRBD1 (5 bases). This CDR3 has 15 amino acids. Germline CDR1 reads MNHEY; CDR2 reads SVGAGI. Between the trimmed V and J ends, which lost 6 bases and 0 bases, there was a span of 12 bases. CDR3 protein: CASSPGVYSNQPQHF. CDR3 nucleotides: TGTGCCAGCAGCCCGGGGGTTTATAGCAATCAGCCCCAGCATTTT.

Of note for this clone: At one end, the junction sequence differs from germline, possibly due to a read error. The rearrangement joins TRBV7-2 to TRBJ1-5; D uncertain. Germline V lookup: CDR1 SGHTA, CDR2 FQGNSA. The CDR3 extends over 17 amino acids. CDR3 amino acids: CASSPRGEDWNNQLQHF. In DNA form, the CDR3 reads TGTGCCAGCAGCCCGCGGGGTGAAGATTGGAACAATCAGCTCCAGCATTTT.

V and J are TRBV25-1 and TRBJ2-7; TRBD2 aligns across 7 bases. Germline V lookup: CDR1 MGHDK, CDR2 SYGVNS. J lost 6 bases, V lost 6 bases, and 14 bases had no gene match. This CDR3 is 15 amino acids long. CDR3 protein: CASRGEGQGKREQYF. The DNA for the CDR3 is TGTGCCAGCAGGGGGGAGGGTCAGGGTAAGCGCGAGCAGTACTTC.

Remarks on this clone: This sample also contains other DNA sequences that code for the same CDR3. The V gene is TRBV11-3, the J gene TRBJ2-7; TRBD1 matches 7 bases. Germline V gene lookup returns CDR1 SGHNT and CDR2 YENEEA. Losses at the gene ends were 3 bases for V and 3 bases for J; bases not matched to a gene: 2. The CDR3 is 13 residues long. DNA for the CDR3: TGTGCCAGCAGCTTGGGACAGAGCTACGAGCAGTACTTC. It encodes CASSLGQSYEQYF.

This chain joins TRBV30 and TRBJ1-3; the match to TRBD1 covers 7 bases. The CDR3 is 13 residues long. J was trimmed by 6 bases and V by 5 bases; bases with no gene match: 7. Germline loops: CDR1 GTSNPN, CDR2 SVGIG (reference sequence). CDR3 amino acids: CAWGRGPANTIYF. CDR3 DNA: TGTGCCTGGGGAAGGGGGCCTGCAAACACCATATATTTT. Full variable domain (remainder filled in from reference TRBV30 and TRBJ1-3): SQTIHQWPATLVQPVGSPLSLECTVEGTSNPNLYWYRQAAGRGLQLLFYSVGIGQISSEVPQNLSASRPQDRQFILSSKKLLLSDSGFYLCAWGRGPANTIYFGEGSWLTVV.

V is TRBV7-6 and J is TRBJ2-2, with D hard to call. The ends were cut back, 2 bases at V and 6 bases at J, with 7 bases in the middle. CDR1 SGHVS and CDR2 FNYEAQ come from the germline V gene. CDR3 length equals 13 residues. This chain's CDR3 is CASSLRVAGELFF. The CDR3 DNA is TGTGCCAGCAGCTTACGAGTAGCCGGGGAGCTGTTTTTT.

The CDR3 DNA follows: TGTGCCAGCAGTGACTCCGGACTTTTAGATACGCAGTATTTT. Translated: CASSDSGLLDTQYF. This chain uses TRBV6-4 with TRBJ2-3, with D possibly being TRBD2 (5 bases). Germline V lookup: CDR1 MRHNA, CDR2 SNTAGT. This CDR3 is built from 14 residues. Trimming removed 0 bases from V and 5 bases from J, with 9 bases in between.

The count of this clone is one. The chain couples TRBV27 to TRBJ2-3; perhaps TRBD1 as D (6 bases). Germline CDR1 MNHEY, CDR2 SMNVEV (reference sequence). V was shortened by 6 bases and J by 6 bases, with 13 bases between the two germline ends. The CDR3 totals 13 residues. CDR3 region: CASRGQGKDTQYF. CDR3 coding DNA: TGTGCCAGCAGAGGGCAGGGGAAGGATACGCAGTATTTT.

The chain links TRBV6-6 to TRBJ2-5; D unclear. The assigned J gene may be wrong: the sequence end matches TRBJ2-7 better. The length of the CDR3 is 11 residues. Per the germline V gene, CDR1 is MNHNY and CDR2 is SVGAGI (reference sequence). The DNA for the CDR3 is TGTGCCAGCAGTACCTCCTACGAGCAGTACTTC. It is translated as CASSTSYEQYF.

This clone was detected only a few times. The genes are TRBV5-6 and TRBJ1-2; no clear D gene. The length of the CDR3 is 15 residues. The V end was cut by 0 bases, the J end by 3 bases, with 12 bases between. Per the germline V gene, CDR1 is SGHDT and CDR2 is YYEEEE. The CDR3 bases are TGTGCCAGCAGCTTGGGCCAAGTACGGGACTATGGCTACACCTTC. Translation gives CASSLGQVRDYGYTF.

This clone was seen a handful of times. The V gene is TRBV29-1, the J gene TRBJ1-5; the match to TRBD1 covers 11 bases. This CDR3 has 12 amino acids. Germline loops: CDR1 SQVTM, CDR2 ANQGSEA. V shed 6 bases and J 7 bases; nucleotides not matched to a gene: 2. In nucleotides, the CDR3 is TGCAGCGTGAGGACAGGGGGCCAGCCCCAGCATTTT. Encoded protein: CSVRTGGQPQHF.

V usage is TRBV9 and J usage is TRBJ1-6, with 7 bases that match TRBD1. The germline V gene encodes CDR1 SGDLS and CDR2 YYNGEE. J lost 2 bases, V lost 3 bases, and 17 bases had no gene match. This CDR3 comprises 20 residues. CDR3 coding DNA: TGTGCCAGCAGCGATTCCGGGACAGATCTTGGTGGAGCCTATAATTCACCCCTCCACTTT. Amino acids: CASSDSGTDLGGAYNSPLHF.

The CDR3 DNA reads TGTGCCAGCAGCTTAGGGCAAACAGATACGCAGTATTTT. Its protein is CASSLGQTDTQYF. The chain recombines TRBV7-9 with TRBJ2-3; D call uncertain. The CDR3 runs 13 residues. CDR1 and CDR2 (germline): SEHNR, FQNEAQ (reference sequence). Trimming took off 1 base at V and 3 bases at J, with 5 bases between the two ends.

CDR3 loop: CAWSGRGLNAFF. The CDR3 DNA is TGTGCCTGGAGTGGGCGAGGCTTGAACGCGTTCTTC. V and J are TRBV30 and TRBJ2-1; D is uncertain. The CDR3 loop spans 12 amino acids. Germline V gene sequence: CDR1 GTSNPN, CDR2 SVGIG (reference sequence). V gave up 1 base and J gave up 15 bases, with 16 bases separating them.

V gene TRBV5-6 combines with J gene TRBJ1-2; 8 nucleotides line up with TRBD1. With V trimmed by 7 bases and J by 4 bases, 12 bases remained unmatched. Germline CDR1 SGHDT, CDR2 YYEEEE. The CDR3 is 15 residues long. CDR3 nucleotide sequence: TGTGCCAGCGGCGATGCAGGGGGCGCGTCCTATGGCTACACCTTC. Translating it yields CASGDAGGASYGYTF.

The chain couples TRBV25-1 to TRBJ1-1; maybe TRBD1 (5 bases). The V gene's germline CDR1 is MGHDK and CDR2 SYGVNS. V was pared by 5 bases and J by 2 bases, with 15 bases between. CDR3 length: 15 amino acids. The CDR3 protein is CASSSSDTANTEAFF. CDR3 bases: TGTGCCAGCAGTTCGTCGGACACGGCTAACACTGAAGCTTTCTTT.

The chain has TRBV7-8 and TRBJ2-7; D might be TRBD1 (6 bases). The CDR3 contains 15 residues. Trimming left V 5 bases short and J 3 bases short, with 17 bases between. Germline assignment: CDR1 SGHVS and CDR2 FQNEAQ. CDR3 coding DNA: TGTGCCAGCAGCCCCCGGACAGTCGGGCTCTACGAGCAGTACTTC. This translates into CASSPRTVGLYEQYF.

This chain joins TRBV4-3 and TRBJ2-2, with D perhaps TRBD2 (6 bases). The germline V gene has CDR1 LGHNA and CDR2 YSLEER. The CDR3 has 15 residues. The germline V and J ends were trimmed by 4 bases and 0 bases, with 9 bases remaining between them. CDR3 coding DNA: TGCGCCAGCAGCCGGGGGGTAACGAACACCGGGGAGCTGTTTTTT. It encodes CASSRGVTNTGELFF.

The chain links TRBV5-6 to TRBJ2-3; 9 nucleotides match TRBD1. The CDR3 sequence is 16 residues long. V shed 4 bases, J shed 1 base, and the junction held 7 bases outside the gene matches. Looked up from germline, CDR1 is SGHDT and CDR2 is YYEEEE. The CDR3 nucleotides are TGTGCCAGCAGCACCCAGACAGGGGGTGGCACAGATACGCAGTATTTT. Its translation: CASSTQTGGGTDTQYF.

This clone was detected only a few times. The V call is TRBV30, the J call TRBJ1-6; possible D gene TRBD1, 6 bases. Germline CDR1 is GTSNPN and CDR2 is SVGIG (reference sequence). V was cut by 0 bases and J by 7 bases, with 13 bases left in between. The CDR3 runs 15 residues. The CDR3 spells CAWSVPRGQNSPLHF. CDR3 bases: TGTGCCTGGAGTGTACCCAGGGGTCAGAATTCACCCCTCCACTTT. Using reference TRBV30 and TRBJ1-6 for the parts outside the CDR3, the full variable domain is SQTIHQWPATLVQPVGSPLSLECTVEGTSNPNLYWYRQAAGRGLQLLFYSVGIGQISSEVPQNLSASRPQDRQFILSSKKLLLSDSGFYLCAWSVPRGQNSPLHFGNGTRLTVT.

This clone occurred a few times. The gene calls are TRBV9 and TRBJ2-5; TRBD1 might be the D (7 bases). Germline V gives CDR1 SGDLS, CDR2 YYNGEE. This CDR3 comprises 16 residues. With 3 bases removed from V and 2 bases from J, the gap between germline ends came to 17 bases. CDR3 sequence: CASSASRGANQETQYF. In DNA form, the CDR3 reads TGTGCCAGCAGCGCCTCCAGGGGGGCCAATCAAGAGACCCAGTACTTC.

The CDR3 region has the DNA TGTGCCAGCAGCGGCAGCAGGGGGGCTTTCTTT. This gives the protein CASSGSRGAFF. The chain carries TRBV5-4 and TRBJ1-1, with 7 bases identical to TRBD1. With V trimmed by 4 bases and J by 11 bases, 5 bases remained unmatched. This CDR3 comprises 11 residues. Per the germline V gene, CDR1 is SGHNT and CDR2 is YYREEE (reference sequence).